The 8 T cell receptor beta chains reported below all come from one sample, sequenced in a study of T-cell reconstitution after alpha-beta-depleted transplantation in children. Preparation of the TCRbeta library used unique molecular identifiers. TCRdb ran MiXCR on the PCR reads and lists one entry per CDR3 protein. The table lists fewer than 750,000 distinct CDR3 sequences, 23% of them singletons, with 13% to 15% in the top ten. Sequencing was performed on PBMCs, mostly from graft donor cells, taken 360 days after TCRalphabeta/CD19-depleted stem cell transplant. Source of these receptors: a boy under two years old who had a stem cell transplant for acute myeloid leukemia, so the T cells may come from the graft donor.

The V gene is TRBV12-3 or TRBV12-4, the J gene TRBJ2-2; TRBD2 agrees at 10 bases. Trimming cost V 4 bases and J 0 bases; bases outside gene matches: 8. The CDR3 length is 18 residues. CDR3 residues: CASSYPAGGYANTGELFF. CDR3 nucleotide sequence: TGTGCCAGCAGTTACCCAGCGGGGGGGTACGCGAACACCGGGGAGCTGTTTTTT.

This clonotype has at least ten counts. V gene TRBV24-1 combines with J gene TRBJ2-5; D is perhaps TRBD2 (6 bases). Trimming pared 3 bases from V and 2 bases from J, leaving 9 bases between. CDR1 is KGHDR and CDR2 is SFDVKD in the germline V gene. CDR3 length equals 14 residues. CDR3 loop: CATSDTGGQETQYF. The CDR3 coding sequence is TGTGCCACCAGTGATACCGGGGGTCAAGAGACCCAGTACTTC.

The chain is built from TRBV6-1 and TRBJ2-4; D not certain. CDR3 length: 14 amino acids. CDR1 is MNHNS, CDR2 SASEGT, per germline. The V end lost 5 bases, the J end lost 6 bases, and 14 bases lay between the germline ends. The CDR3 coding sequence is TGTGCCAGCAGTCGACCGACACGGATAAACATTCAGTACTTC. It translates to CASSRPTRINIQYF.

The V and J genes are TRBV7-8 and TRBJ1-3; 7 nucleotides agree with TRBD1. V was clipped by 1 base and J by 4 bases; unmatched bases: 7. The V gene's germline CDR1 is SGHVS and CDR2 FQNEAQ. The CDR3 contains 16 residues. The CDR3 loop is CASSLESTGRGNTIYF. CDR3 nucleotide sequence: TGTGCCAGCAGCTTAGAATCGACAGGGAGGGGAAACACCATATATTTT.

This clonotype was seen at least ten times. The chain carries TRBV10-3 and TRBJ2-5; 7 bases fit TRBD1. V was clipped by 3 bases and J by 2 bases; unmatched bases: 3. This CDR3 has 14 residues. In germline, CDR1 is ENHRY, CDR2 SYGVKD. In nucleotides, the CDR3 is TGTGCCATCAGTGAAGGCAGGGGGCAAGAGACCCAGTACTTC. It is translated as CAISEGRGQETQYF.

Only a few counts were recorded for this clonotype. This chain uses TRBV6-5 with TRBJ1-6; TRBD1 is a possible D gene (6 bases). The V end was cut by 0 bases, the J end by 8 bases, with 20 bases between. Germline assignment: CDR1 MNHEY and CDR2 SVGAGI. The CDR3 extends over 18 amino acids. CDR3 region: CASSYSNRVLGIDSPLHF. The CDR3 coding sequence is TGTGCCAGCAGTTACTCCAACAGGGTCTTAGGGATCGATTCACCCCTCCACTTT.

The J gene is TRBJ2-5, the V gene TRBV28, with D perhaps assigned TRBD1 or TRBD2 (6 bases each). Germline assignment: CDR1 MDHEN and CDR2 SYDVKM. V lost 9 bases and J 5 bases, leaving 22 bases between the germline ends. The CDR3 is 15 residues long. The CDR3 reads CASDPGARLEETQYF. The CDR3 DNA sequence: TGTGCCAGTGACCCGGGGGCGAGGTTGGAGGAGACCCAGTACTTC.

This clonotype was counted at least ten times. This sequence joins TRBV29-1 and TRBJ2-7; 8 nucleotides line up with TRBD1. Germline V gene lookup returns CDR1 SQVTM and CDR2 ANQGSEA. The CDR3 has 14 amino acids. J lost 2 bases, V lost 7 bases, and 10 bases had no gene match. The DNA of the CDR3 is TGCAGCGCCAGAAGTGGGACAGGAGCCTACGAGCAGTACTTC. It yields the protein CSARSGTGAYEQYF.